A single sample gave rise to the 8 T cell receptor beta chains below, sequenced in a study of blood T cell repertoires in COVID-19. Using immunoSEQ multiplex PCR, the repertoire was profiled, and TCRdb retains in-frame clones only, with some absent. This table holds 250,000 to 300,000 clones, around 90% found once. The sequenced sample was peripheral blood. The receptors come from a woman aged 40 to 50 who had recovered from COVID-19.

This clone has just one count. The chain employs TRBV3-1 (or the pseudogene TRBV3-2) and TRBJ2-1, with 9 bases fitting TRBD2. The CDR3 spans 17 residues. V lost 0 bases, J lost 4 bases, and 7 bases stayed unmatched. Germline-derived CDR1 and CDR2 are LGHDT and YNNKEL (reference sequence). The CDR3 bases are TGTGCCAGCAGCCAAGACTACGGGACTAGCCTATACAATGAGCAGTTCTTC. Translating gives CASSQDYGTSLYNEQFF.

The chain carries TRBV5-1 and TRBJ1-1, with D uncertain. The CDR3 length is 15 residues. The germline CDR1 and CDR2 sequences are SGHRS and YFSETQ. The V end lost 0 bases, the J end lost 1 base, and 10 bases lay between the germline ends. CDR3 coding DNA: TGCGCCAGCAGCTTGGATAGTGCCGGGAACACTGAAGCTTTCTTT. Residues: CASSLDSAGNTEAFF.

The V and J genes are TRBV6-5 and TRBJ2-1; no clear D. The V end was cut by 5 bases, the J end by 1 base, with 12 bases between. CDR1 MNHEY and CDR2 SVGAGI come from the germline V gene. The CDR3 is 15 amino acids. CDR3 DNA sequence: TGTGCCAGCAGTCCCTACGTGGTTTCCTACAATGAGCAGTTCTTC. This codes for CASSPYVVSYNEQFF.

The chain links TRBV19 to TRBJ1-2; 11 bases line up with TRBD1. There are 14 residues in the CDR3. Per germline, CDR1 LNHDA and CDR2 SQIVND (reference sequence). V lost 5 bases to trimming and J lost 8 bases; unmatched junction nucleotides: 7. The CDR3 DNA reads as TGTGCCAGTAGTCCGGGACAGGGGGTCCCGGGCTACACCTTC. Residues: CASSPGQGVPGYTF.

This clone has a single count. The chain links TRBV5-1 to TRBJ1-1; weak D call: TRBD1 (6 bases). V gave up 4 bases and J gave up 0 bases, with 13 bases separating them. Germline V gene lookup returns CDR1 SGHRS and CDR2 YFSETQ. The CDR3 runs to 15 residues. This CDR3 is CASSLQGDMNTEAFF. CDR3 DNA sequence: TGCGCCAGCAGCCTACAGGGTGATATGAACACTGAAGCTTTCTTT.

The chain employs TRBV6-4 and TRBJ2-1; 7 bases are a match to TRBD2. V dropped 4 bases and J dropped 4; count of bases not matched to a gene: 7. The CDR3 has 15 residues. From germline, CDR1 is MRHNA and CDR2 SNTAGT. CDR3 nucleotide sequence: TGTGCCAGCAGTGTGTTTGGCGGGGGTTACAATGAGCAGTTCTTC. Its protein product is CASSVFGGGYNEQFF.

This rearrangement joins TRBV18 to TRBJ2-3; D possibly corresponds to TRBD1 (6 bases). V lost 6 bases and J 2 bases, leaving 15 bases between the germline ends. This CDR3 has 15 amino acids. Germline V gene lookup returns CDR1 KGHSH and CDR2 LQKENI. CDR3 sequence: CASSSSGTLTDTQYF. The CDR3 DNA sequence: TGTGCCAGCTCCTCCTCCGGGACACTCACAGATACGCAGTATTTT.

This clone was found once. The CDR3 nucleotides are TGTGCCAGCAGCCTAGCGGGGGCTTGGGCAGATACGCAGTATTTT. Protein product: CASSLAGAWADTQYF. The J gene is TRBJ2-3, the V gene TRBV3-1 (or the pseudogene TRBV3-2); the match to TRBD2 covers 9 bases. V shed 4 bases, J shed 4 bases, and the junction held 6 bases outside the gene matches. CDR3 length: 15 residues. Germline values: CDR1 LGHDT, CDR2 YNNKEL (reference sequence).